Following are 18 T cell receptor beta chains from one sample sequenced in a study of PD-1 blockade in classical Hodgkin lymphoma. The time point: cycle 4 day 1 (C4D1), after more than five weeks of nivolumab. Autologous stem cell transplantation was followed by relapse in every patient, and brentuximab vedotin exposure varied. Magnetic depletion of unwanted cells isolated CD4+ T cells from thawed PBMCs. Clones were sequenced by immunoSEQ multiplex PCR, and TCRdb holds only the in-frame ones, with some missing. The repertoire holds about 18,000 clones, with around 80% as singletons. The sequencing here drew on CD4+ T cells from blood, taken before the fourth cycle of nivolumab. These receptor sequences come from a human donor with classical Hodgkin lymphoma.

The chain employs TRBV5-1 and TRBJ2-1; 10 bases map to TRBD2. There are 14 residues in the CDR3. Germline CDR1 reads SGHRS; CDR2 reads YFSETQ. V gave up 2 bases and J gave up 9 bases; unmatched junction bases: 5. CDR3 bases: TGCGCCAGCAGCTTAACTAGCGGGACGCTTGAGCAGTTCTTC. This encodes CASSLTSGTLEQFF.

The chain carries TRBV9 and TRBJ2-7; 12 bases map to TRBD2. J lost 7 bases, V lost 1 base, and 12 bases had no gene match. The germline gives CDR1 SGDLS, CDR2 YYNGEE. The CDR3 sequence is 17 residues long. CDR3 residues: CASSVLAGGSPVGEQYF. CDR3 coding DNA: TGTGCCAGCAGCGTACTAGCGGGAGGGTCCCCTGTAGGGGAGCAGTACTTC.

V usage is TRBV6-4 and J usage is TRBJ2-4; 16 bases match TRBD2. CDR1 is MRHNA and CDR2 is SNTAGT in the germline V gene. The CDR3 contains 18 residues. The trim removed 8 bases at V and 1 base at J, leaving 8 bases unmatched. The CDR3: CASPGLAGGPGAKNIQYF. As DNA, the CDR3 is TGTGCCAGCCCGGGACTAGCGGGAGGGCCTGGGGCCAAAAACATTCAGTACTTC.

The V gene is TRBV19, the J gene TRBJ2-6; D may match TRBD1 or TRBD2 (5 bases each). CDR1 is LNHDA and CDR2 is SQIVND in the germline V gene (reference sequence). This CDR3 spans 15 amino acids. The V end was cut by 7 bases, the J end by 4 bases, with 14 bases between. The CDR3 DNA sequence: TGTGCCAGTATGGGATGGGGGTCCGGGGCCAACGTCCTGACTTTC. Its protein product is CASMGWGSGANVLTF.

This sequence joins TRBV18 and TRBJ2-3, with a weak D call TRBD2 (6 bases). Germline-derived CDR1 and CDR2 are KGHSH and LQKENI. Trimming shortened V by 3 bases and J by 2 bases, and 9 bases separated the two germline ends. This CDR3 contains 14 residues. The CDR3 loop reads CASSPPSDTDTQYF. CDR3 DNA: TGTGCCAGCTCACCGCCTAGCGACACAGATACGCAGTATTTT.

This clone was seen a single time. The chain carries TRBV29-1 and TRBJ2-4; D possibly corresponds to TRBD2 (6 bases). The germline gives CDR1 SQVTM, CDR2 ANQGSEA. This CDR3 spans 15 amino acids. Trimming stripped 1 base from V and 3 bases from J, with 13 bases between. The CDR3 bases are TGCAGCGTTGAAGCCGCAATGGGAGGCAAAAACATTCAGTACTTC. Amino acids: CSVEAAMGGKNIQYF.

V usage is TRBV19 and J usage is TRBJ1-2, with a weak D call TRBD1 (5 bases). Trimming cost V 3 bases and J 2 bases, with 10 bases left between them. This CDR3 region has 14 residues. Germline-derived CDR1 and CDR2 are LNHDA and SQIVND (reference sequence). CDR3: CASSMTRGNYGYTF. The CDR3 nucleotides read TGTGCCAGTAGTATGACTCGGGGCAACTATGGCTACACCTTC.

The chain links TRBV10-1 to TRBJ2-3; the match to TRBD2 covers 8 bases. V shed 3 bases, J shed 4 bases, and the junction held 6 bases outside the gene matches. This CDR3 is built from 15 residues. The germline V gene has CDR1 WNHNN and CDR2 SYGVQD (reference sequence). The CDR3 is CASSDNGRVADTQYF. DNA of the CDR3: TGCGCCAGCAGTGATAACGGGAGGGTCGCAGATACGCAGTATTTT.

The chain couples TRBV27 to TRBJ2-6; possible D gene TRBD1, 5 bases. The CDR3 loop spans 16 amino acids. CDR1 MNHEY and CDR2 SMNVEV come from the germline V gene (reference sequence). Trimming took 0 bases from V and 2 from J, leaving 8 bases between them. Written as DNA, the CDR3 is TGTGCCAGCAGTTTATCAAGGGGCGCTGGGGCCAACGTCCTGACTTTC. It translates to CASSLSRGAGANVLTF.

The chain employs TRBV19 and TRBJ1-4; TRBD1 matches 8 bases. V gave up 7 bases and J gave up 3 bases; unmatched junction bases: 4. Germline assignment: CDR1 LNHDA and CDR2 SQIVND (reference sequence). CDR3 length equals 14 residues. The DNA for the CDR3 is TGTGCCAGTACTCCGGGACAGGCTAATGAAAAACTGTTTTTT. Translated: CASTPGQANEKLFF.

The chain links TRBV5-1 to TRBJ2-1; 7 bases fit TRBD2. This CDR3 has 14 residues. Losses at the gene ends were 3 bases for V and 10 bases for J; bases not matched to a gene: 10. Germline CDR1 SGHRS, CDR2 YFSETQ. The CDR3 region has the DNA TGCGCCAGCAGCTGGAGCGGGATCAGCAGAGAGCAGTTCTTC. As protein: CASSWSGISREQFF.

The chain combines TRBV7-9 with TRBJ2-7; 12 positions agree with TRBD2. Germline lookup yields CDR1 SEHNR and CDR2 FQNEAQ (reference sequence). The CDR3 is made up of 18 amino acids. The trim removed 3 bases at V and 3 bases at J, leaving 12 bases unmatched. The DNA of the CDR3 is TGTGCCAGCAGCTTCGGAACGGCTAGCGGGAGGGAAGACTACGAGCAGTACTTC. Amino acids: CASSFGTASGREDYEQYF.

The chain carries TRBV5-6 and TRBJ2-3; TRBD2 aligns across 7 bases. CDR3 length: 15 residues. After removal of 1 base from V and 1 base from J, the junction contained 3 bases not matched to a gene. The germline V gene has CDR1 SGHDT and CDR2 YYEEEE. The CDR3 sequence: CASSLISGGTDTQYF. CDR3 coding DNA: TGTGCCAGCAGCTTGATAAGCGGGGGCACAGATACGCAGTATTTT.

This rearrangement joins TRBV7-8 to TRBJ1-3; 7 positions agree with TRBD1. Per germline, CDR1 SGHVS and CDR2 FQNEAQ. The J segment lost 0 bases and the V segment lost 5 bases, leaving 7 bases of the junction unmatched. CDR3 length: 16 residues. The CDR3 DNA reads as TGTGCCAGCAGCACACGACAGGGCGTCTCTGGAAACACCATATATTTT. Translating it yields CASSTRQGVSGNTIYF.

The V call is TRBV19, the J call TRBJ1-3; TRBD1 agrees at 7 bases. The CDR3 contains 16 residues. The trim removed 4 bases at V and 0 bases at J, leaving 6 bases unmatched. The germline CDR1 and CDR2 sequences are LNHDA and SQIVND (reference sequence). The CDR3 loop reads CASSSRQGLSGNTIYF. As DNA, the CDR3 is TGTGCCAGTAGTAGCCGACAGGGACTCTCTGGAAACACCATATATTTT.

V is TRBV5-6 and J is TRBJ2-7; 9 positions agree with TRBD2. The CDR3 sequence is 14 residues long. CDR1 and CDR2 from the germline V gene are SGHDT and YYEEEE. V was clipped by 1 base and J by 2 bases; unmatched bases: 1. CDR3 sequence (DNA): TGTGCCAGCAGCTTGAGCGGGGGGACCTACGAGCAGTACTTC. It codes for CASSLSGGTYEQYF.

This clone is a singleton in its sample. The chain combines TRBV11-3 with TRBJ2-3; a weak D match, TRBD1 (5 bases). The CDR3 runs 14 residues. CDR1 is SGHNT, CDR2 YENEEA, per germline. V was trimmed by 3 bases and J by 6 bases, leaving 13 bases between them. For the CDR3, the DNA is TGTGCCAGCAGCTTGGCAGGCTCAGGGGATACGCAGTATTTT. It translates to CASSLAGSGDTQYF.

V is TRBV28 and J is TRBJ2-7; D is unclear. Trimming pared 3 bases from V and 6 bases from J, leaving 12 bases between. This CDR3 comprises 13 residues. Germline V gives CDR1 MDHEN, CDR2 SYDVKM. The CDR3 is CASSLWGPAEQYF. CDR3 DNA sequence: TGTGCCAGCAGTTTGTGGGGTCCGGCCGAGCAGTACTTC.